This entry describes one TCR beta chain. Antigen: not known. Researchers ran the PCR with 60 Vbeta and 13 Jbeta primers. Original processing notes: A follow-up analysis tallied about 80 million unique TCR beta chains, roughly 11 million shared. Assay used: immunoSEQ multiplex PCR; TCRdb lists only in-frame clones, some missing. V, J and clone size are those of that table, while D and trimming were read from the DNA. The sample holds about 190,000 clones; 75% to 85% are singletons and the top ten take 2% to 2.5%. The data stem from a study of cytomegalovirus exposure and HLA in healthy donors. Study observations and caveats: Among donors in an Asian-associated ancestry cluster, a later analysis reportedly found fewer N-insertions than the roughly 700-donor mean. A few CMV-associated chains were confirmed in vitro to be specific for CMV antigens. Researchers reported in a later analysis that a missense DCLRE1C variant was tied to TCR beta V- and J-gene trimming.

The material sequenced was PBMCs. This clonotype was sampled from a woman aged 25 to 39 in good health and CMV-seronegative.

The CDR3: CASSPNSYGYTF. CDR3 in DNA: TGTGCCAGCAGTCCGAACAGTTATGGCTACACCTTC. This chain connects TRBV28 to TRBJ1-2; D unresolved. From germline, CDR1 is MDHEN and CDR2 SYDVKM. Trimming removed 5 bases at V and 5 bases at J, with 9 bases between. This CDR3 spans 12 amino acids.